What follows are 25 T cell receptor beta chains derived from one specimen sequenced in a study of immune heterogeneity within non-small cell lung tumors. The starting template was genomic DNA from bulk tumor, approximately 600 ng per sample. Multiple widely separated biopsies were taken from each primary tumor at surgery. Surgery that was curative in intent was performed on patients with untreated, newly diagnosed non-small cell lung cancer. TCR beta CDR3 regions came from multiplex PCR with 32 forward V and 13 reverse J primers. One entry per CDR3 protein results from TCRdb running MiXCR on the multiplex PCR reads. The sample shows around 5,200 distinct CDR3 sequences, 21% of them seen only once. What was sequenced was lung tumor tissue. The receptors here all came from a woman in her sixties with non-small cell lung cancer.

This clonotype is judged medium-sized (0.01 to 0.1%). The chain recombines TRBV15 with TRBJ2-7; 7 bases align to TRBD1. CDR1 LNHNV and CDR2 YYDKDF come from the germline V gene (reference sequence). Trimming removed 0 bases from V and 2 bases from J; junction bases left unmatched: 1. The CDR3 contains 14 residues. The DNA of the CDR3 is TGTGCCACCAGCAGAGATAGGGGGCCCTACGAGCAGTACTTC. Protein: CATSRDRGPYEQYF.

This clonotype is classed as medium-sized (0.01 to 0.1%). The V gene is TRBV6-1, the J gene TRBJ2-3, with D perhaps TRBD1 or TRBD2 (5 bases each). CDR3 length: 14 residues. Trimming left V 2 bases short and J 7 bases short, with 13 bases between. The V gene's germline CDR1 is MNHNS and CDR2 SASEGT. The CDR3 is CASSERDLGYTQYF. CDR3 in DNA: TGTGCCAGCAGTGAACGGGACCTCGGTTATACGCAGTATTTT.

The gene calls are TRBV20-1 and TRBJ2-3; a possible D gene is TRBD1 (5 bases). Germline V gene lookup returns CDR1 DFQATT and CDR2 SNEGSKA (reference sequence). The CDR3 extends over 14 amino acids. Trimming cost V 5 bases and J 6 bases, with 18 bases left between them. DNA for the CDR3: TGCAGTGCTCCCCAGCCAGGGCGGTCTGATACGCAGTATTTT. Its translation: CSAPQPGRSDTQYF.

By sample share, this clonotype is medium-sized. The V and J genes are TRBV10-3 and TRBJ2-7; possible D gene TRBD2, 6 bases. Germline loops: CDR1 ENHRY, CDR2 SYGVKD. V was cut by 0 bases and J by 6 bases, with 24 bases left in between. The CDR3 is 18 residues long. In DNA form, the CDR3 reads TGTGCCATCAGTGAGTCGTCGGGACTGAGTAGGGTGGGATCCGAGCAGTACTTC. Translating gives CAISESSGLSRVGSEQYF.

This clonotype has at least ten counts. The chain joins TRBV18 to TRBJ1-1; 7 positions agree with TRBD1. The CDR3 contains 14 residues. Per the germline V gene, CDR1 is KGHSH and CDR2 is LQKENI. Trimming cost V 5 bases and J 1 base; bases outside gene matches: 4. DNA of the CDR3: TGTGCCAGCTCATTAGGACAGGCGAACACTGAAGCTTTCTTT. Translation: CASSLGQANTEAFF. Full variable domain (missing parts from reference TRBV18 and TRBJ1-1): NAGVMQNPRHLVRRRGQEARLRCSPMKGHSHVYWYRQLPEEGLKFMVYLQKENIIDESGMPKERFSAEFPKEGPSILRIQQVVRGDSAAYFCASSLGQANTEAFFGQGTRLTVV.

In this sample, this clonotype turned up a few times. The chain links TRBV6-1 to TRBJ2-1; D unresolved. Germline V gene sequence: CDR1 MNHNS, CDR2 SASEGT. The CDR3 is made up of 15 amino acids. The V and J ends lost 4 bases and 7 bases respectively, with 17 bases between them. This CDR3 is CASSAPTVQLNEQFF. DNA of the CDR3: TGTGCCAGCAGTGCCCCTACCGTACAACTAAATGAGCAGTTCTTC.

As regards this clonotype: A much larger clone differs by one base, so this may be a read error. The rearrangement uses TRBV20-1 and TRBJ1-1, with D possibly matching TRBD1 (5 bases). This CDR3 is built from 14 residues. The V and J ends lost 6 bases and 3 bases respectively, with 17 bases between them. CDR1 and CDR2 (germline): DFQATT, SNEGSKA (reference sequence). DNA of the CDR3: TGCAGTGCCCTATGGGGGGGAGACTACACTGAAGCTTTCTTT. Protein sequence: CSALWGGDYTEAFF.

This clonotype is termed medium-sized. The chain combines TRBV27 with TRBJ2-1; 7 bases are shared with TRBD1. With V trimmed by 5 bases and J by 8 bases, 3 bases remained unmatched. The V gene's germline CDR1 is MNHEY and CDR2 SMNVEV (reference sequence). The CDR3 extends over 12 amino acids. The CDR3 is CASSKTGYEQFF. The CDR3 nucleotides read TGTGCCAGCAGTAAGACAGGGTATGAGCAGTTCTTC.

The chain carries TRBV7-9 and TRBJ2-1; D ambiguous. Germline-derived CDR1 and CDR2 are SEHNR and FQNEAQ (reference sequence). This CDR3 contains 14 residues. The ends were cut back, 5 bases at V and 7 bases at J, with 15 bases in the middle. This CDR3 reads CASSPLGNRNEQFF. In nucleotides, the CDR3 is TGTGCCAGCAGCCCCCTGGGGAACCGGAATGAGCAGTTCTTC.

For this clonotype: A much larger clone differs by one base, so this may be a read error. This chain uses TRBV20-1 with TRBJ1-2; tentative D call: TRBD1 (5 bases). This CDR3 contains 13 residues. V shed 3 bases and J shed 4 bases, with 12 bases lying between them. CDR1 and CDR2 from the germline V gene are DFQATT and SNEGSKA (reference sequence). CDR3 residues: CSARAAGRYGYTF. DNA for the CDR3: TGCAGTGCTAGGGCTGCGGGACGCTATGGCTACACCTTC.

This clonotype qualifies as medium-sized. As DNA, the CDR3 is TGTGCCAGCAGTTGGGACAGAGCGGACACTGAAGCTTTCTTT. It specifies CASSWDRADTEAFF. The V call is TRBV28, the J call TRBJ1-1, with 7 bases matching TRBD1. CDR1 MDHEN and CDR2 SYDVKM come from the germline V gene. There are 14 residues in the CDR3. V shed 4 bases, J shed 3 bases, and the junction held 5 bases outside the gene matches.

This clonotype was picked up a small number of times. With a much larger clone just one base away, this may be a read error. The CDR3 loop reads CASSPDRVYEQYF. In DNA, the CDR3 is TGTGCCAGCAGCCCGGACAGGGTCTACGAGCAGTACTTC. The chain combines TRBV7-8 with TRBJ2-7; 8 bases match TRBD1. Germline V gene sequence: CDR1 SGHVS, CDR2 FQNEAQ. Trimming removed 5 bases from V and 3 bases from J; junction bases left unmatched: 3. The length of the CDR3 is 13 residues.

Relative to its sample, this clonotype is medium-sized. The genes are TRBV6-1 and TRBJ1-2, with TRBD1 identical over 7 bases. This CDR3 comprises 17 residues. The germline V gene has CDR1 MNHNS and CDR2 SASEGT. V dropped 4 bases and J dropped 3; count of bases not matched to a gene: 14. CDR3 in amino acids: CASSAGGLREGYYGYTF. The CDR3 bases are TGTGCCAGCAGTGCAGGGGGGTTAAGGGAGGGGTACTATGGCTACACCTTC.

The chain is built from TRBV6-1 and TRBJ1-4; D perhaps matches TRBD1 (6 bases). This CDR3 region has 15 residues. Germline V gene lookup returns CDR1 MNHNS and CDR2 SASEGT. The V end lost 6 bases, the J end lost 6 bases, and 17 bases lay between the germline ends. The CDR3 loop is CASSPGSGAYEKLFF. DNA of the CDR3: TGTGCCAGCAGCCCCGGGTCGGGGGCTTATGAAAAACTGTTTTTT.

This clonotype qualifies as medium-sized. The V call is TRBV10-2, the J call TRBJ2-5, with D perhaps TRBD1 (5 bases). Trimming took 3 bases from V and 5 from J, leaving 10 bases between them. The CDR3 contains 13 residues. The germline V gene has CDR1 WSHSY and CDR2 SAAADI. CDR3 bases: TGCGCCAGCAGTGACAGGGTAGACGAGACCCAGTACTTC. It codes for CASSDRVDETQYF.

By share, this clonotype ranks as medium-sized (0.01 to 0.1%). This chain uses TRBV12-3 or TRBV12-4 with TRBJ1-2, with D hard to call. The CDR3 covers 13 residues. Trimming took 8 bases from V and 5 from J, leaving 15 bases between them. The CDR3 spells CASGSRNGYGYTF. The CDR3 region has the DNA TGTGCCAGCGGTAGTCGGAATGGTTATGGCTACACCTTC.

The chain combines TRBV12-3 or TRBV12-4 with TRBJ2-7, with D perhaps TRBD1 (6 bases). V lost 5 bases and J lost 4, with 12 bases in between. This CDR3 is built from 13 residues. CDR3 sequence reads: CASSTGQPYEQYF. CDR3 bases: TGTGCCAGCAGTACCGGACAGCCATACGAGCAGTACTTC.

With regard to this clonotype: One base away lies a much larger clone, so this may be a sequencing read error. V usage is TRBV7-3 and J usage is TRBJ2-7; 8 bases agree with TRBD2. The CDR3 consists of 13 residues. In germline, CDR1 is SGHTA, CDR2 FQGTGA. Unmatched junction bases numbered 1, after V lost 1 base and J lost 5 bases. CDR3 DNA: TGTGCCAGCAGCTTAAGGCGGGGGGACGAGCAGTACTTC. Protein: CASSLRRGDEQYF.

This clonotype was found many times. The CDR3 is CASSLVAGGNSPLHF. The CDR3 coding sequence is TGTGCCAGCAGCTTGGTGGCAGGGGGTAACTCACCCCTCCACTTT. This chain joins TRBV5-4 and TRBJ1-6, with 7 positions matching TRBD1. Germline loops: CDR1 SGHNT, CDR2 YYREEE (reference sequence). The CDR3 is 15 residues long. V gave up 0 bases and J gave up 10 bases; unmatched junction bases: 7.

This clonotype qualifies as medium-sized. The chain employs TRBV12-3 or TRBV12-4 and TRBJ2-1, with D possibly matching TRBD2 (6 bases). The CDR3 loop spans 17 amino acids. Trimming removed 1 base at V and 6 bases at J, with 19 bases between. The CDR3 sequence is CASSLEVSAIGGNEQFF. CDR3 in DNA: TGTGCCAGCAGTTTAGAGGTTAGCGCGATCGGGGGCAATGAGCAGTTCTTC.

This clonotype is medium-sized. V is TRBV2 and J is TRBJ2-1; a weak D match, TRBD1 (7 bases). Trimming removed 5 bases from V and 7 bases from J, with 15 bases in between. Germline V gene lookup returns CDR1 SNHLY and CDR2 FYNNEI. The CDR3 totals 14 residues. In DNA, the CDR3 is TGTGCCAGCAGTTTTCTAGCGACAGGGAATGAGCAGTTCTTC. Residues: CASSFLATGNEQFF.

The chain has TRBV6-1 and TRBJ2-7; 9 bases fit TRBD2. The V segment lost 1 base and the J segment 2 bases; nucleotides outside the gene matches: 3. Per germline, CDR1 MNHNS and CDR2 SASEGT. CDR3 size: 15 residues. The CDR3 coding sequence is TGTGCCAGCAGTGAAGGACTAGCGGCCGCCTACGAGCAGTACGTC. This translates into CASSEGLAAAYEQYV.

V is TRBV29-1 and J is TRBJ2-2, with 7 bases lining up with TRBD2. The germline V gene encodes CDR1 SQVTM and CDR2 ANQGSEA. V gave up 4 bases and J gave up 2 bases; unmatched junction bases: 4. The CDR3 totals 14 residues. The CDR3 bases are TGCAGCGTTGGGAGGGAGGGAAACACCGGGGAGCTGTTTTTT. It encodes CSVGREGNTGELFF.

As regards this clonotype: Being one base from a much bigger clone, this may be a read error. The rearrangement uses TRBV3-1 and TRBJ1-2; D is undetermined. From germline, CDR1 is LGHDT and CDR2 YNNKEL (reference sequence). Trimming pared 7 bases from V and 4 bases from J, leaving 16 bases between. CDR3 length: 14 amino acids. The CDR3 region has the DNA TGTGCCAGCATCACCTCGACGGGGAGCTATGGCTACACCTTC. Amino acid sequence: CASITSTGSYGYTF.

Details on this clonotype: The CDR3 does not end in the conserved phenylalanine or tryptophan, so this is likely a read error. The chain recombines TRBV20-1 with TRBJ2-7; 8 bases are a match to TRBD2. The V gene's germline CDR1 is DFQATT and CDR2 SNEGSKA (reference sequence). V shed 3 bases and J 4 bases; nucleotides not matched to a gene: 8. The CDR3 totals 14 residues. DNA for the CDR3: TGCAGTGCTAGCACCGGGACTAGAAGTTACGAGCAGTACCTC. It specifies CSASTGTRSYEQYL.